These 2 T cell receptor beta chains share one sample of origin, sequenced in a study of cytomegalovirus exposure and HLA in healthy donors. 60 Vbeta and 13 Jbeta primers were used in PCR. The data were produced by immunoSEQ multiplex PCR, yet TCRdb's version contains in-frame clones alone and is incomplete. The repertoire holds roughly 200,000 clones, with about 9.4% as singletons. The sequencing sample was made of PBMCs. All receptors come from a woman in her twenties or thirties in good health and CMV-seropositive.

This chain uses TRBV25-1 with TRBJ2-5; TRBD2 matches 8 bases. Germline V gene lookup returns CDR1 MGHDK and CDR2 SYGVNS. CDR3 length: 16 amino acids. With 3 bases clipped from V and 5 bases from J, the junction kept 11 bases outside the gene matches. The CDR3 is CASSEGRSGRGETQYF. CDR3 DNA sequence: TGTGCCAGCAGTGAGGGGAGGAGCGGGAGAGGGGAGACCCAGTACTTC.

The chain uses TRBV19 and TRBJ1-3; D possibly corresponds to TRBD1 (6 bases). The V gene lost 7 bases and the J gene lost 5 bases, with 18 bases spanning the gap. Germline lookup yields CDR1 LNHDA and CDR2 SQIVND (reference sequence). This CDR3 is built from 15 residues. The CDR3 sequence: CASTIDLDRRNTIYF. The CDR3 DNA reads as TGTGCCAGTACCATTGACTTGGACAGAAGAAACACCATATATTTT.